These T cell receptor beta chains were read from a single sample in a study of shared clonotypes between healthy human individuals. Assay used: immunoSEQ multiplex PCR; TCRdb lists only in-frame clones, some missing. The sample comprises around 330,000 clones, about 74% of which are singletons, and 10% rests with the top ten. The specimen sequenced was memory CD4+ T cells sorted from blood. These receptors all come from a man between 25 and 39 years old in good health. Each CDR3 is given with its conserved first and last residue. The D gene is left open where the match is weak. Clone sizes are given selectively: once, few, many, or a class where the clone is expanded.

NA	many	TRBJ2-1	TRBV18	CASSAGTLSYNEQFF	TGTGCCAGCTCGGCCGGGACTCTCTCCTACAATGAGCAGTTCTTC
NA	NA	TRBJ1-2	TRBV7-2	CASSLTRWEGYTF	TGTGCCAGCAGCTTAACCAGGTGGGAAGGCTACACCTTC
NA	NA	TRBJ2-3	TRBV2	CASSENRALTDTQYF	TGTGCCAGCAGTGAAAATCGGGCCCTCACAGATACGCAGTATTTT
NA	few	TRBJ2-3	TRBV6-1	CASSEEGLGTQYF	TGTGCCAGCAGTGAAGAGGGATTGGGTACGCAGTATTTT
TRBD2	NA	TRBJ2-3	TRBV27	CASSFASGRSRDTQYF	TGTGCCAGCAGTTTCGCTAGCGGGAGGTCGAGAGATACGCAGTATTTT
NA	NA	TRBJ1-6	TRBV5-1	CASSRDTAYNSPLHF	TGCGCCAGCAGTCGCGACACAGCGTATAATTCACCCCTCCACTTT
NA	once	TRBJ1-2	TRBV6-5	CASSYSKTLNYGYTF	TGTGCCAGCAGTTACTCGAAGACCCTTAACTATGGCTACACCTTC
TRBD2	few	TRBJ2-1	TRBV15	CATSTLAGVGDEQFF	TGTGCCACCAGCACACTAGCGGGAGTAGGGGATGAGCAGTTCTTC
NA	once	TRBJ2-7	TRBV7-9	CASSLESYEQYF	TGTGCCAGCAGCTTAGAAAGTTACGAGCAGTACTTC
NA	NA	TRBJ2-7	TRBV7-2	CASSRFASVSGYEQYF	TGTGCCAGCAGCCGTTTCGCTAGCGTGAGTGGTTACGAGCAGTACTTC
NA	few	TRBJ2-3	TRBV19	CASKWGGADTQYF	TGTGCCTCTAAGTGGGGGGGCGCAGATACGCAGTATTTT
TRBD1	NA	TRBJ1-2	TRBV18	CASSKGTGDFGYTF	TGTGCCAGCTCAAAAGGGACAGGGGACTTTGGCTACACCTTC
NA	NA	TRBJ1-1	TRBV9	CASSSRGQNTEAFF	TGTGCCAGCAGCTCCAGGGGTCAGAACACTGAAGCTTTCTTT
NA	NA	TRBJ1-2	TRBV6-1	CASSVERSTAGGYTF	TGTGCCAGCAGTGTCGAAAGGAGTACCGCGGGTGGCTACACCTTC
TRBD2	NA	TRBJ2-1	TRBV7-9	CASSYRTSGHNEQFF	TGTGCCAGCAGCTACCGGACTAGCGGTCACAATGAGCAGTTCTTC
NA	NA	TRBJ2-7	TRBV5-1	CASSWGHSLGSYEQYF	TGCGCCAGCAGCTGGGGACACAGTCTGGGATCTTACGAGCAGTACTTC
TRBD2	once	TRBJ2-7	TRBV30	CAWSVWGRAPYEQYF	TGTGCCTGGAGTGTATGGGGGAGGGCCCCCTACGAGCAGTACTTC
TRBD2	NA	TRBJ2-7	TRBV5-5	CASGLAGGPYEQYF	TGTGCCAGCGGACTAGCGGGAGGGCCTTACGAGCAGTACTTC
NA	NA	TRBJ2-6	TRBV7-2	CASSFGRQGTSGANVLTF	TGTGCCAGCAGCTTCGGTAGGCAGGGGACCTCTGGGGCCAACGTCCTGACTTTC
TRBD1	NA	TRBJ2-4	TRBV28	CASSFDRVGNIQYF	TGTGCCAGCAGTTTTGACAGGGTGGGAAACATTCAGTACTTC